These 22 T cell receptor beta chains were all obtained from the same sample, sequenced in a study of T cells in Graves' hyperthyroidism and ophthalmopathy. The TCR beta CDR3 regions underwent amplification using RNA transcripts as the source. When the TCR CDR3 underwent first-round RT-PCR, the HTBI primer set was used. Via MiXCR, TCRdb re-called the multiplex PCR reads, giving one row per CDR3 protein. The sample comprises fewer than 400,000 distinct CDR3 sequences, 11% to 15% of which are singletons, and 28% rests with the top ten. Sequenced input: blood. Source of these receptors: a man in his fifties with Graves' ophthalmopathy.

This clonotype showed up many times. The chain's CDR3 is CASKAPLINEQFF. DNA for the CDR3: TGTGCCAGCAAAGCTCCTCTTATTAATGAGCAGTTCTTC. This sequence joins TRBV28 and TRBJ2-1, with D unclear. V gave up 7 bases and J gave up 7 bases, with 14 bases separating them. CDR1 MDHEN and CDR2 SYDVKM come from the germline V gene. This CDR3 is built from 13 residues.

This clonotype was counted many times. This sequence joins TRBV28 and TRBJ2-3; 8 bases match TRBD2. The germline V gene encodes CDR1 MDHEN and CDR2 SYDVKM. The CDR3 extends over 17 amino acids. After removal of 4 bases from V and 2 bases from J, the junction contained 11 bases not matched to a gene. CDR3: CASSYQPLAGITDTQYF. CDR3 bases: TGTGCCAGCAGTTACCAGCCATTAGCGGGGATCACAGATACGCAGTATTTT. Together with reference TRBV28 and TRBJ2-3, the CDR3 gives the full variable domain: DVKVTQSSRYLVKRTGEKVFLECVQDMDHENMFWYRQDPGLGLRLIYFSYDVKMKEKGDIPEGYSVSREKKERFSLILESASTNQTSMYLCASSYQPLAGITDTQYFGPGTRLTVL.

This clonotype came up a few times. V and J are TRBV6-1 and TRBJ2-6, with D tentatively TRBD1 or TRBD2 (5 bases each). This CDR3 has 17 amino acids. Trimming took off 3 bases at V and 0 bases at J, with 12 bases between the two ends. Germline lookup yields CDR1 MNHNS and CDR2 SASEGT. The CDR3 reads CASSEPGRSSGANVLTF. The DNA of the CDR3 is TGTGCCAGCAGTGAGCCGGGACGGAGCTCTGGGGCCAACGTCCTGACTTTC.

The rearrangement uses TRBV2 and TRBJ1-5; TRBD1 aligns across 8 bases. This CDR3 has 13 residues. Germline-derived CDR1 and CDR2 are SNHLY and FYNNEI. V was pared by 8 bases and J by 3 bases, with 3 bases of the junction left unmatched. CDR3 sequence reads: CASHRGDNQPQHF. CDR3 DNA sequence: TGTGCCAGCCACAGGGGGGACAATCAGCCCCAGCATTTT.

This clonotype was seen a few times. In DNA form, the CDR3 reads TGCGCCAGCAGCTTGAATTCAGGGATCTACGAGCAGTACTTC. Amino acids: CASSLNSGIYEQYF. This rearrangement joins TRBV5-1 to TRBJ2-7; weak D call: TRBD1 (5 bases). The germline V gene has CDR1 SGHRS and CDR2 YFSETQ. Trimming left V 1 base short and J 3 bases short, with 11 bases between. The CDR3 consists of 14 residues.

This chain joins TRBV7-9 and TRBJ1-2, with unresolved D. Per the germline V gene, CDR1 is SEHNR and CDR2 is FQNEAQ (reference sequence). V dropped 0 bases and J dropped 0 bases, with 8 bases sitting between them. This CDR3 is 15 amino acids long. The CDR3 loop is CASSLAPTTNYGYTF. CDR3 sequence (DNA): TGTGCCAGCAGCTTAGCACCGACAACTAACTATGGCTACACCTTC.

V and J are TRBV29-1 and TRBJ1-1; 9 bases are shared with TRBD1. The CDR3 consists of 13 residues. J was trimmed by 6 bases and V by 3 bases; bases with no gene match: 5. CDR1 SQVTM and CDR2 ANQGSEA come from the germline V gene. The CDR3 nucleotides read TGCAGCGTTGAGCTTCGGACAGGGGCTGAAGCTTTCTTT. Translated: CSVELRTGAEAFF.

The table lists this clonotype with many counts. The J gene is TRBJ2-7, the V gene TRBV18, with D perhaps matching TRBD1 (5 bases). The CDR3 length is 15 residues. Germline V CDR1 and CDR2: KGHSH, LQKENI. The V end was cut by 5 bases, the J end by 3 bases, with 17 bases between. CDR3 residues: CASSKDMLPDYEQYF. DNA for the CDR3: TGTGCCAGCTCAAAGGACATGCTCCCCGACTACGAGCAGTACTTC.

Details on this clonotype: This sequence may be a read error, since a much larger clone differs from it by one base. The chain recombines TRBV27 with TRBJ2-5; 9 bases are a match to TRBD2. The ends lost 6 bases at V and 4 bases at J; junction bases unmatched: 9. The CDR3 is 15 residues long. The germline gives CDR1 MNHEY, CDR2 SMNVEV (reference sequence). CDR3 bases: TGTGCCAGCAGCCCCCTTGAACTAGCGGGAGAGACCCAGTACTTC. The encoded protein is CASSPLELAGETQYF.

This clonotype was counted ten times or more. Because the CDR3's place on the DNA is in doubt, the DNA is left out and the CDR3 is given as listed by TCRdb. The genes are TRBV27 and TRBJ2-5. The length of the CDR3 is 14 amino acids, counting both ends. Germline V CDR1 and CDR2: MNHEY, SMNVEV (reference sequence). This CDR3 reads CASSFLAAQETQYF.

J is TRBJ1-2 and V is TRBV19; 8 bases match TRBD1. CDR1 LNHDA and CDR2 SQIVND come from the germline V gene (reference sequence). The CDR3 contains 18 residues. The trim removed 0 bases at V and 6 bases at J, leaving 15 bases unmatched. The CDR3: CASSIEEGRGRLVHGYTF. The CDR3 coding sequence is TGTGCCAGTAGTATAGAGGAGGGCAGGGGGCGTCTCGTCCATGGCTACACCTTC.

V usage is TRBV7-9 and J usage is TRBJ1-3; 9 positions agree with TRBD1. Germline V gene sequence: CDR1 SEHNR, CDR2 FQNEAQ (reference sequence). The CDR3 is 17 residues long. The junction had 8 bases not matched to a gene; V was cut back by 5 bases and J by 0 bases. The CDR3 nucleotides are TGTGCCAGCAGCCGACGACAGGGGGAGAGCTCTGGAAACACCATATATTTT. This codes for CASSRRQGESSGNTIYF.

Ten or more counts support this clonotype. The genes are TRBV7-2 and TRBJ2-7; D is tentatively TRBD1 or TRBD2 (5 bases each). CDR1 and CDR2 from the germline V gene are SGHTA and FQGNSA. The CDR3 totals 14 residues. V dropped 5 bases and J dropped 5 bases, with 16 bases sitting between them. CDR3 bases: TGTGCCAGCAGCCAAACGTCCGGGGACCACGAGCAGTACTTC. This codes for CASSQTSGDHEQYF.

This chain links TRBV19 with TRBJ1-5, with D perhaps matching TRBD1 (6 bases). Germline CDR1 is LNHDA and CDR2 is SQIVND (reference sequence). Trimming shortened V by 3 bases and J by 5 bases, and 11 bases separated the two germline ends. The CDR3 consists of 14 residues. CDR3 protein: CASSIVRGDQPQHF. The CDR3 region has the DNA TGTGCCAGTAGTATCGTCAGGGGCGATCAGCCCCAGCATTTT. The full variable domain, with the rest looked up from reference TRBV19 and TRBJ1-5, is DGGITQSPKYLFRKEGQNVTLSCEQNLNHDAMYWYRQDPGQGLRLIYYSQIVNDFQKGDIAEGYSVSREKKESFPLTVTSAQKNPTAFYLCASSIVRGDQPQHFGDGTRLSIL.

This clonotype occurred many times. The chain is built from TRBV2 and TRBJ2-1; the D gene could be TRBD1 or TRBD2 (5 bases each). Trimming removed 8 bases at V and 2 bases at J, with 10 bases between. Germline CDR1 and CDR2: SNHLY and FYNNEI. The CDR3 is made up of 13 amino acids. The CDR3 nucleotides read TGTGCCAGCCCCGGGACCCCCTACAATGAGCAGTTCTTC. As protein: CASPGTPYNEQFF. The full variable domain, with the rest looked up from reference TRBV2 and TRBJ2-1, is EPEVTQTPSHQVTQMGQEVILRCVPISNHLYFYWYRQILGQKVEFLVSFYNNEISEKSEIFDDQFSVERPDGSNFTLKIRSTKLEDSAMYFCASPGTPYNEQFFGPGTRLTVL.

The chain links TRBV6-6 to TRBJ2-2, with 11 nucleotides matching TRBD2. This CDR3 has 18 amino acids. The trim removed 0 bases at V and 5 bases at J, leaving 8 bases unmatched. CDR1 and CDR2 (germline): MNHNY, SVGAGI (reference sequence). In DNA form, the CDR3 reads TGTGCCAGCAGTTACTCGGGGGCGACTAGCGGGATTACCGGGGAGCTGTTTTTT. Encoded protein: CASSYSGATSGITGELFF.

This clonotype showed up many times. This sequence joins TRBV5-6 and TRBJ1-1; D is uncertain. V lost 1 base and J 5 bases, leaving 9 bases between the germline ends. CDR3 length equals 13 residues. Germline-derived CDR1 and CDR2 are SGHDT and YYEEEE. CDR3 residues: CASSLPQLTEAFF. DNA of the CDR3: TGTGCCAGCAGCTTGCCACAGCTGACTGAAGCTTTCTTT.

As to this clonotype: This could be a read error, since a much larger clone is one nucleotide away. V gene TRBV3-1 combines with J gene TRBJ1-1; no firm D call. The germline V gene encodes CDR1 LGHDT and CDR2 YNNKEL (reference sequence). The CDR3 sequence is 14 residues long. The CDR3 DNA follows: TGTGCCGGCAGCCAAGATGTGGGCTACACTGAAGCTTTCTTT. Translation gives CAGSQDVGYTEAFF.

The sample holds a few counts of this clonotype. This chain links TRBV5-1 with TRBJ2-5; TRBD2 aligns across 9 bases. The CDR3 spans 14 residues. The germline V gene encodes CDR1 SGHRS and CDR2 YFSETQ. J gave up 4 bases and V 3 bases, and 4 bases lay outside the gene matches. Written as DNA, the CDR3 is TGCGCCAGCAGCTCTCTAGCGGGACCAGAGACCCAGTACTTC. This encodes CASSSLAGPETQYF.

This clonotype has just a few counts. CDR3: CSVASGNKNIQYF. The CDR3 DNA follows: TGCAGCGTGGCTAGCGGTAACAAAAACATTCAGTACTTC. This sequence joins TRBV29-1 and TRBJ2-4; TRBD2 agrees at 7 bases. The V gene end was trimmed by 6 bases and the J gene end by 3 bases; junction bases not matched to a gene: 5. Germline CDR1 reads SQVTM; CDR2 reads ANQGSEA. The CDR3 consists of 13 residues.

There are many counts of this clonotype. This chain joins TRBV5-1 and TRBJ2-2; D is unresolved. V lost 1 base and J 5 bases, leaving 9 bases between the germline ends. CDR3 length: 14 residues. Germline CDR1 and CDR2: SGHRS and YFSETQ. The CDR3 DNA sequence: TGCGCCAGCAGCTTGAGGTCCCCGACCGGGGAGCTGTTTTTT. Its protein product is CASSLRSPTGELFF.

This clonotype has ten or more counts. The chain has TRBV18 and TRBJ1-3; no clear D gene. Trimming removed 3 bases from V and 2 bases from J, with 11 bases in between. CDR1 and CDR2 from the germline V gene are KGHSH and LQKENI. The CDR3 runs to 15 residues. CDR3 sequence (DNA): TGTGCCAGCTCACCCCAAATTGTCCCTGGAAACACCATATATTTT. Its translation is CASSPQIVPGNTIYF.